The 29 T cell receptor beta chains in this list originate from one sample, sequenced in a study of brain metastases from non-small cell lung cancer. Generated by immunoSEQ multiplex PCR, the TCRdb table keeps only in-frame clones and is missing some. The sample includes 4,000 to 5,000 clones, around 80% seen only once; the top ten take about 6.3%. The specimen sequenced was primary lung tumor tissue. The receptors were sampled from a donor at least 40 years old with non-small cell lung cancer.

This chain uses TRBV5-8 with TRBJ1-5; TRBD1 agrees at 7 bases. V shed 6 bases, J shed 4 bases, and the junction held 10 bases outside the gene matches. Germline CDR1 reads SGHTS; CDR2 reads YDEGEE. The CDR3 is made up of 15 amino acids. The CDR3: CASNRDRANNQPQHF. DNA for the CDR3: TGTGCCAGCAATCGTGACAGGGCAAATAATCAGCCCCAGCATTTT.

This clone occurred once. This chain joins TRBV15 and TRBJ2-1; no clear D. The CDR3 is 14 amino acids. Germline assignment: CDR1 LNHNV and CDR2 YYDKDF (reference sequence). V lost 3 bases and J 4 bases, leaving 10 bases between the germline ends. CDR3: CATSSGGGYNEQFF. DNA of the CDR3: TGTGCCACCAGCAGTGGTGGTGGGTACAATGAGCAGTTCTTC.

The chain is built from TRBV4-1 and TRBJ1-4, with 7 bases aligning to TRBD1. The CDR3 spans 15 residues. Germline CDR1 reads MGHRA; CDR2 reads YSYEKL. V was clipped by 4 bases and J by 3 bases; unmatched bases: 5. The CDR3 here is CASSRLTGPNEKLFF. The CDR3 bases are TGCGCCAGCAGCCGCCTGACAGGGCCTAATGAAAAACTGTTTTTT.

This chain's CDR3 is CASSRYDRGGSDTQYF. DNA for the CDR3: TGTGCCAGCTCCCGCTATGACAGGGGAGGTTCAGATACGCAGTATTTT. The chain combines TRBV18 with TRBJ2-3; 8 nucleotides line up with TRBD1. This CDR3 is built from 16 residues. CDR1 and CDR2 from the germline V gene are KGHSH and LQKENI. Losses at the gene ends were 6 bases for V and 4 bases for J; bases not matched to a gene: 12.

The rearrangement uses TRBV12-2 and TRBJ2-2; the DNA was not compared with TRBD1, the D call given in the table. TRBV12-2 is shown as a pseudogene. The CDR3 covers 17 residues. The CDR3 DNA reads TGTGCAAGTCGCTTAGTTGATACAGGGGGCAACACCGGGGAGCTGTTTTTT. It codes for CASRLVDTGGNTGELFF.

The V gene is TRBV19, the J gene TRBJ1-2; TRBD1 is a possible D gene (5 bases). The CDR3 is made up of 16 amino acids. V lost 4 bases, J lost 5 bases, and 20 bases lay in between. Germline assignment: CDR1 LNHDA and CDR2 SQIVND (reference sequence). CDR3: CASSRTQGELGYGYTF. CDR3 bases: TGTGCCAGTAGTAGGACCCAGGGCGAATTGGGTTATGGCTACACCTTC.

The chain couples TRBV9 to TRBJ1-1; D is ambiguous. Germline V gives CDR1 SGDLS, CDR2 YYNGEE. The CDR3 covers 14 residues. The V end was cut by 0 bases, the J end by 1 base, with 7 bases between. CDR3 nucleotide sequence: TGTGCCAGCAGCGTAGGTTCCAAGAACACTGAAGCTTTCTTT. Encoded protein: CASSVGSKNTEAFF.

In this sample, this clone turned up a few times. In DNA form, the CDR3 reads TGCGCCAGCAGCGGCGACAATCCCTCCTACAATGAGCAGTTCTTC. This codes for CASSGDNPSYNEQFF. The chain employs TRBV5-1 and TRBJ2-1; no firm D call. The CDR3 extends over 15 amino acids. The germline V gene encodes CDR1 SGHRS and CDR2 YFSETQ. Trimming left V 4 bases short and J 0 bases short, with 11 bases between.

This chain links TRBV9 with TRBJ2-1; 10 bases align to TRBD1. The trim removed 3 bases at V and 9 bases at J, leaving 6 bases unmatched. The germline V gene encodes CDR1 SGDLS and CDR2 YYNGEE. This CDR3 has 14 residues. CDR3 bases: TGTGCCAGCAGCGCCCGGGACAGGGGCGGTGAGCAGTTCTTC. Translation: CASSARDRGGEQFF.

The V and J genes are TRBV19 and TRBJ2-2; no clear D. This CDR3 region has 16 residues. Per germline, CDR1 LNHDA and CDR2 SQIVND (reference sequence). V was trimmed by 6 bases and J by 4 bases, leaving 18 bases between them. The CDR3 nucleotides read TGTGCCAGTAGACCCCCTCCCGGGCCCGGCACCGGGGAGCTGTTTTTT. Translated, it gives CASRPPPGPGTGELFF.

The chain carries TRBV3-1 (or the pseudogene TRBV3-2) and TRBJ2-5; 7 bases are shared with TRBD1. Germline assignment: CDR1 LGHDT and CDR2 YNNKEL (reference sequence). Trimming cost V 4 bases and J 2 bases; bases outside gene matches: 4. This CDR3 region has 14 residues. CDR3 nucleotide sequence: TGTGCCAGCAGCCCCCAGACAGGGCAAGAGACCCAGTACTTC. It codes for CASSPQTGQETQYF.

V gene TRBV28 combines with J gene TRBJ2-7; D possibly corresponds to TRBD2 (6 bases). The germline CDR1 and CDR2 sequences are MDHEN and SYDVKM. The CDR3 sequence is 15 residues long. V lost 4 bases and J 0 bases, leaving 13 bases between the germline ends. The CDR3 is CASSSAVGGSYEQYV. The CDR3 DNA is TGTGCCAGCAGTTCCGCGGTGGGGGGCTCCTACGAGCAGTACGTC.

This clone was detected a few times. This sequence joins TRBV4-3 and TRBJ1-2; D is undetermined. Germline CDR1 is LGHNA and CDR2 is YSLEER. Trimming took off 0 bases at V and 8 bases at J, with 13 bases between the two ends. There are 14 residues in the CDR3. The CDR3 nucleotides are TGCGCCAGCAGCCAAGAAAGAGGAACGGGAGGCTACACCTTC. Translating it yields CASSQERGTGGYTF.

CDR3 sequence (DNA): TGTGCCTCCAGGGGGCTCGGGGAGCTGTTTTTT. As protein: CASRGLGELFF. The chain uses TRBV30 and TRBJ2-2, with 8 positions matching TRBD1. Germline CDR1 and CDR2: GTSNPN and SVGIG (reference sequence). V shed 7 bases and J 7 bases; nucleotides not matched to a gene: 2. The length of the CDR3 is 11 residues.

For this clone: Other DNA sequences in this specimen translate into the identical CDR3. V and J are TRBV6-5 and TRBJ2-1; possibly TRBD1 or TRBD2 for D (6 bases each). This CDR3 region has 14 residues. The ends were cut back, 2 bases at V and 9 bases at J, with 14 bases in the middle. From germline, CDR1 is MNHEY and CDR2 SVGAGI. CDR3 region: CASSYRQVGGEQFF. For the CDR3, the DNA is TGTGCCAGCAGTTACCGACAGGTCGGGGGTGAGCAGTTCTTC.

This clone occurred a few times. The rearrangement links TRBV28 to TRBJ1-2; TRBD1 is a possible D gene (5 bases). The V gene's germline CDR1 is MDHEN and CDR2 SYDVKM. The CDR3 covers 12 residues. The germline V and J ends were trimmed by 10 bases and 4 bases, with 13 bases remaining between them. The DNA for the CDR3 is TGTGCCACCGGGGACCGCGGCTATGGCTACACCTTC. Translating it yields CATGDRGYGYTF.

The chain links TRBV6-1 to TRBJ1-2; 9 bases align to TRBD1. This CDR3 is 15 amino acids long. Trimming removed 1 base from V and 8 bases from J; junction bases left unmatched: 8. Looked up from germline, CDR1 is MNHNS and CDR2 is SASEGT. The CDR3 region has the DNA TGTGCCAGCAGTGAAGTTACAGGGGGCAATGAGGGCTACACCTTC. Its translation is CASSEVTGGNEGYTF.

The chain has TRBV10-1 and TRBJ1-1; the match to TRBD1 covers 10 bases. Germline CDR1 is WNHNN and CDR2 is SYGVQD (reference sequence). The CDR3 extends over 16 amino acids. J lost 3 bases, V lost 5 bases, and 9 bases had no gene match. CDR3 bases: TGCGCCAGCAGTTACCGCCGGGACAGGGGATACACTGAAGCTTTCTTT. Translating gives CASSYRRDRGYTEAFF.

V usage is TRBV5-1 and J usage is TRBJ2-3; possible D gene TRBD2, 6 bases. From germline, CDR1 is SGHRS and CDR2 YFSETQ. This CDR3 spans 16 amino acids. Deletions cut 0 bases from V and 2 bases from J, with 13 bases between. CDR3 nucleotides: TGCGCCAGCAGCTTGGCCTTTGGGGGGTCCACAGATACGCAGTATTTT. Amino acid sequence: CASSLAFGGSTDTQYF.

The chain has TRBV24-1 and TRBJ2-5; TRBD1 might be the D (5 bases). Trimming stripped 3 bases from V and 1 base from J, with 11 bases between. CDR3 length: 15 residues. Germline CDR1 is KGHDR and CDR2 is SFDVKD. The CDR3 DNA follows: TGTGCCACCAGTGATGACCGACAGATCCAAGAGACCCAGTACTTC. Translated: CATSDDRQIQETQYF.

Notes on this clone: One end of the junction varies from germline; a read error may be responsible. The genes are TRBV6-1 and TRBJ2-5, with 8 bases aligning to TRBD2. CDR1 is MNHNS, CDR2 SASEGT, per germline. The CDR3 covers 15 residues. The DNA for the CDR3 is TGTGCCAGCAGGGAAGTAGCGGGGCCCGGGGAGACCCAGTACTTC. Protein: CASREVAGPGETQYF.

The chain links TRBV12-3 or TRBV12-4 to TRBJ1-5, with D possibly matching TRBD1 (6 bases). V was cut by 6 bases and J by 1 base, with 7 bases left in between. The CDR3 covers 13 residues. CDR3 residues: CASRQGSNQPQHF. CDR3 sequence (DNA): TGTGCCAGCAGGCAGGGGAGCAATCAGCCCCAGCATTTT.

The chain joins TRBV24-1 to TRBJ2-3; TRBD1 is a possible D gene (6 bases). Germline CDR1 KGHDR, CDR2 SFDVKD. This CDR3 region has 16 residues. Deletions cut 6 bases from V and 0 bases from J, with 15 bases between. CDR3 region: CATSLGQHPSTDTQYF. CDR3 in DNA: TGTGCCACCAGTCTCGGACAGCACCCCAGCACAGATACGCAGTATTTT.

Concerning this clone: This may be a read error, as it is one base from a much larger clone. Distinct nucleotide sequences in the sample also encode this CDR3. The gene calls are TRBV5-6 and TRBJ1-2; the D gene is possibly TRBD1 (5 bases). This CDR3 has 16 residues. Germline CDR1 and CDR2: SGHDT and YYEEEE. CDR3: CASSLRDLGSNYGYTF. DNA of the CDR3: TGTGCCAGCAGCCTAAGGGACCTAGGATCTAACTATGGTTACACCTTC.

The V call is TRBV25-1, the J call TRBJ2-1; D not certain. The V and J ends lost 1 base and 4 bases respectively, with 8 bases between them. Germline V lookup: CDR1 MGHDK, CDR2 SYGVNS. This CDR3 is built from 14 residues. The CDR3 DNA is TGTGCCAGCAGTGAATCGACGGATTACAATGAGCAGTTCTTC. This codes for CASSESTDYNEQFF.

V gene TRBV2 combines with J gene TRBJ1-2, with 8 nucleotides matching TRBD1. The CDR3 runs 14 residues. The junction had 7 bases not matched to a gene; V was cut back by 4 bases and J by 6 bases. The germline V gene has CDR1 SNHLY and CDR2 FYNNEI. CDR3 coding DNA: TGTGCCAGCAGTGGACCATTACAGGGGGATGGCTACACCTTC. Residues: CASSGPLQGDGYTF. The entire variable domain, with the rest obtained from reference TRBV2 and TRBJ1-2, is as follows: EPEVTQTPSHQVTQMGQEVILRCVPISNHLYFYWYRQILGQKVEFLVSFYNNEISEKSEIFDDQFSVERPDGSNFTLKIRSTKLEDSAMYFCASSGPLQGDGYTFGSGTRLTVV.

The chain combines TRBV5-6 with TRBJ1-3; no definite D call. Trimming shortened V by 6 bases and J by 2 bases, and 9 bases separated the two germline ends. The CDR3 runs 13 residues. In germline, CDR1 is SGHDT, CDR2 YYEEEE. The CDR3 DNA reads as TGTGCCAGCATGGATGGGCCTGGAAACACCATATATTTT. Translating it yields CASMDGPGNTIYF.

This chain connects TRBV7-2 to TRBJ2-4; a possible D gene is TRBD2 (5 bases). Looked up from germline, CDR1 is SGHTA and CDR2 is FQGNSA. The V end lost 2 bases, the J end lost 9 bases, and 8 bases lay between the germline ends. The CDR3 sequence is 12 residues long. CDR3 DNA: TGTGCCAGCAGCTTAACCGGGGTCATTCAGTACTTC. Protein: CASSLTGVIQYF.

This chain uses TRBV6-5 with TRBJ2-7; no firm D call. This CDR3 is 14 amino acids long. The germline V gene has CDR1 MNHEY and CDR2 SVGAGI. V lost 4 bases and J lost 0, with 10 bases in between. DNA of the CDR3: TGTGCCAGCAGTTCCGGGCCCAGCTCCTACGAGCAGTACGTC. Translation: CASSSGPSSYEQYV.